A single sample gave rise to the 19 T cell receptor beta chains below, sequenced in a study of neoadjuvant nivolumab and ipilimumab in lung cancer. Measured with immunoSEQ multiplex PCR; TCRdb has only the in-frame clones, and not every one. The repertoire has around 30,000 clones, 65% to 85% of them found once; the top ten carry about 6.5%. The source was peripheral blood, collected before neoadjuvant nivolumab, alone or with ipilimumab. These receptors originate from an adult with non-small cell lung cancer.

V gene TRBV25-1 combines with J gene TRBJ1-4; TRBD1 matches 9 bases. The CDR3 totals 15 residues. J gave up 7 bases and V 4 bases, and 7 bases lay outside the gene matches. Germline V lookup: CDR1 MGHDK, CDR2 SYGVNS. The CDR3 protein is CASSGWTGVIEKLFF. The DNA of the CDR3 is TGTGCCAGCAGTGGCTGGACAGGGGTCATTGAAAAACTGTTTTTT.

V gene TRBV5-6 combines with J gene TRBJ1-2; no reliable D call. CDR1 and CDR2 from the germline V gene are SGHDT and YYEEEE. The CDR3 is made up of 15 amino acids. The V gene lost 3 bases and the J gene lost 2 bases, with 14 bases spanning the gap. The chain's CDR3 is CASSYNLGDNYGYTF. CDR3 DNA sequence: TGTGCCAGCAGCTACAACCTGGGAGACAACTATGGCTACACCTTC.

The chain carries TRBV5-4 and TRBJ1-6; no reliable D call. There are 13 residues in the CDR3. The germline V and J ends were trimmed by 0 bases and 7 bases, with 5 bases remaining between them. Germline assignment: CDR1 SGHNT and CDR2 YYREEE (reference sequence). The CDR3 nucleotides are TGTGCCAGCAGCTTGGGCCCCAATTCACCCCTCCACTTT. This gives the protein CASSLGPNSPLHF.

This chain links TRBV7-2 with TRBJ2-2; unclear D gene. The CDR3 spans 12 residues. Trimming pared 5 bases from V and 5 bases from J, leaving 6 bases between. Germline V lookup: CDR1 SGHTA, CDR2 FQGNSA. The DNA for the CDR3 is TGTGCCAGCAGCACCAGTACCGGGGAGCTGTTTTTT. It translates to CASSTSTGELFF.

The rearrangement links TRBV19 to TRBJ2-3, with 7 positions matching TRBD1. With 6 bases clipped from V and 2 bases from J, the junction kept 5 bases outside the gene matches. CDR3 length: 14 residues. Germline lookup yields CDR1 LNHDA and CDR2 SQIVND (reference sequence). This chain's CDR3 is CASRAGTATDTQYF. The CDR3, as DNA: TGTGCCAGTAGAGCCGGGACAGCCACAGATACGCAGTATTTT.

This rearrangement joins TRBV5-5 to TRBJ1-1; D perhaps matches TRBD1 (5 bases). The germline V gene has CDR1 SGHKS and CDR2 YYEKEE (reference sequence). CDR3 length equals 13 residues. The ends were cut back, 5 bases at V and 4 bases at J, with 12 bases in the middle. The CDR3 nucleotides read TGTGCCAGCAGAGAGGGGTGGCGCACTGAAGCTTTCTTT. Translating gives CASREGWRTEAFF.

The chain couples TRBV11-3 to TRBJ1-1, with 11 bases lining up with TRBD1. V lost 5 bases to trimming and J lost 4 bases; unmatched junction nucleotides: 9. Germline V lookup: CDR1 SGHNT, CDR2 YENEEA. The CDR3 length is 16 residues. The chain's CDR3 is CASSQPRGTGGTEAFF. The CDR3 bases are TGTGCCAGCAGCCAACCCAGAGGGACAGGGGGCACTGAAGCTTTCTTT.

The chain uses TRBV9 and TRBJ2-2, with 10 bases that match TRBD2. The V gene end was trimmed by 0 bases and the J gene end by 0 bases; junction bases not matched to a gene: 5. The germline V gene encodes CDR1 SGDLS and CDR2 YYNGEE. The CDR3 length is 18 residues. The CDR3 is CASSVGGSGGANTGELFF. The DNA for the CDR3 is TGTGCCAGCAGCGTAGGCGGGAGCGGGGGGGCGAACACCGGGGAGCTGTTTTTT.

The V call is TRBV5-6, the J call TRBJ1-2; no reliable D call. This CDR3 region has 13 residues. Trimming removed 1 base at V and 8 bases at J, with 12 bases between. CDR1 is SGHDT and CDR2 is YYEEEE in the germline V gene. CDR3 coding DNA: TGTGCCAGCAGCTTGTGGGGATCGTGGGGCTACACCTTC. Translation: CASSLWGSWGYTF. Full variable domain (missing parts from reference TRBV5-6 and TRBJ1-2): DAGVTQSPTHLIKTRGQQVTLRCSPKSGHDTVSWYQQALGQGPQFIFQYYEEEERQRGNFPDRFSGHQFPNYSSELNVNALLLGDSALYLCASSLWGSWGYTFGSGTRLTVV.

The rearrangement joins TRBV7-2 to TRBJ2-2, with no clear D. The germline V and J ends were trimmed by 3 bases and 2 bases, with 13 bases remaining between them. The CDR3 loop spans 16 amino acids. Germline V gives CDR1 SGHTA, CDR2 FQGNSA. The CDR3 sequence: CASSFTGVQNTGELFF. CDR3 bases: TGTGCCAGCAGCTTTACCGGTGTACAAAACACCGGGGAGCTGTTTTTT.

This chain connects TRBV5-4 to TRBJ1-6; TRBD1 matches at 7 bases. The CDR3 has 18 amino acids. With 5 bases clipped from V and 10 bases from J, the junction kept 21 bases outside the gene matches. CDR1 and CDR2 from the germline V gene are SGHNT and YYREEE (reference sequence). DNA of the CDR3: TGTGCCAGCAGTCCGGACCCGGGACAGACGCGTTCTGGATCACCCCTCCACTTT. Translating it yields CASSPDPGQTRSGSPLHF.

V is TRBV2 and J is TRBJ2-5; D could derive from TRBD1 or TRBD2 (6 bases each). The CDR3 totals 14 residues. Per the germline V gene, CDR1 is SNHLY and CDR2 is FYNNEI. The V and J ends lost 6 bases and 1 base respectively, with 12 bases between them. The CDR3 bases are TGTGCCAGCAGCAGGGGAGGAATCCAAGAGACCCAGTACTTC. Protein sequence: CASSRGGIQETQYF.

CDR3 nucleotides: TGTGCCAGCAGCTGGGGACAGGGGGCAGATACGCAGTATTTT. It encodes CASSWGQGADTQYF. This chain connects TRBV7-2 to TRBJ2-3, with 11 bases that match TRBD1. CDR1 and CDR2 (germline): SGHTA, FQGNSA. The CDR3 contains 14 residues. Unmatched junction bases numbered 1, after V lost 4 bases and J lost 4 bases.

The gene calls are TRBV13 and TRBJ2-3; 7 bases align to TRBD1. Trimming cost V 1 base and J 4 bases; bases outside gene matches: 8. This CDR3 is built from 16 residues. Germline assignment: CDR1 PRHDT and CDR2 FYEKMQ (reference sequence). CDR3 DNA: TGTGCCAGCAGCTTAGTTGGACAGGTCATCCCAGATACGCAGTATTTT. Translating it yields CASSLVGQVIPDTQYF. Complete variable domain (other parts from reference TRBV13 and TRBJ2-3): AAGVIQSPRHLIKEKRETATLKCYPIPRHDTVYWYQQGPGQDPQFLISFYEKMQSDKGSIPDRFSAQQFSDYHSELNMSSLELGDSALYFCASSLVGQVIPDTQYFGPGTRLTVL.

The chain is built from TRBV7-2 and TRBJ1-2; D might be TRBD1 (5 bases). Germline lookup yields CDR1 SGHTA and CDR2 FQGNSA. CDR3 length: 14 amino acids. V dropped 5 bases and J dropped 6 bases, with 16 bases sitting between them. The DNA for the CDR3 is TGTGCCAGCAGCCCCAGCGGCAGGGCGAATGGCTACACCTTC. Encoded protein: CASSPSGRANGYTF.

This chain links TRBV18 with TRBJ1-2; the match to TRBD1 covers 7 bases. The CDR3 loop spans 13 amino acids. The trim removed 6 bases at V and 7 bases at J, leaving 8 bases unmatched. Germline V gene sequence: CDR1 KGHSH, CDR2 LQKENI. CDR3 bases: TGTGCCAGCTCGTCGACAGGGATCTCTGGCTACACCTTC. Translation gives CASSSTGISGYTF.

The chain employs TRBV7-2 and TRBJ1-5; D is uncertain. Germline CDR1 reads SGHTA; CDR2 reads FQGNSA. There are 17 residues in the CDR3. V lost 1 base and J lost 4, with 17 bases in between. CDR3 DNA: TGTGCCAGCAGCTTAGTGGGAACTGGGAGTATGAATCAGCCCCAGCATTTT. Protein product: CASSLVGTGSMNQPQHF.

The chain joins TRBV4-3 to TRBJ2-7; 9 nucleotides match TRBD1. CDR1 is LGHNA, CDR2 YSLEER, per germline. The CDR3 runs 18 residues. V trimming: 0 bases; J trimming: 1 base; junction bases outside the gene matches: 10. The CDR3 region has the DNA TGCGCCAGCAGCCAAGATCTTGTGGACAGGGGCTCATCCTACGAGCAGTACTTC. It encodes CASSQDLVDRGSSYEQYF.

This chain joins TRBV10-1 and TRBJ2-1; D uncertain. The germline V gene has CDR1 WNHNN and CDR2 SYGVQD (reference sequence). CDR3 size: 13 residues. The germline V and J ends were trimmed by 4 bases and 0 bases, with 4 bases remaining between them. Here the CDR3 DNA reads TGCGCCAGCAGTGGGAGCTCCTACAATGAGCAGTTCTTC. Translation gives CASSGSSYNEQFF.